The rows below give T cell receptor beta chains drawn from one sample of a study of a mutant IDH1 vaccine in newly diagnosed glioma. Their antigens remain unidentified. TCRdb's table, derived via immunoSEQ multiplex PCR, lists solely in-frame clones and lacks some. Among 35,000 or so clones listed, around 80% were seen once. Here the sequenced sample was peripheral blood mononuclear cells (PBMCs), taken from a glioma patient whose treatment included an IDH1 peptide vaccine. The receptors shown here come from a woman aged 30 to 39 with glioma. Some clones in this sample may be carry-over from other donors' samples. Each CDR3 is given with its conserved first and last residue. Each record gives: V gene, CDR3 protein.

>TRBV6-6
CASSQPGQGYGYTF
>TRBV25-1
CASSDQGARAGELFF
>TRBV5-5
CASSLGQGHKAGELFF
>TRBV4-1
CASSQVAQAVDQPQHF
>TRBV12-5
CASGPQHGVGSGNTIYF
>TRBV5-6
CASSLARTGPKETQYF
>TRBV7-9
CASSLAGGNQPQHF
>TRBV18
CASSRTGMENEKLFF
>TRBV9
CASGTGVGYTF
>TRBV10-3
CAISDGEVGDTQYF
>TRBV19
CASSSRTHRSGGNTGELFF
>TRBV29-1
CSVEWTSGRNYEQYF
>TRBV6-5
CASSPGGEDYGYTF
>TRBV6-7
CASTHEGTEDEQYF
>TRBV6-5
CASRPGQGGDREQYF
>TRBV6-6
CASSFRETQYF
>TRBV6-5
CASSYEREGTGELFF
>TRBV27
CASTGFSGGVYEQYF
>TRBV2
CASKGQVYGYTF
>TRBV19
CASSMRASLLLNEQFF
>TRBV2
CASTPNAGVQETQYF
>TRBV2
CASSGGRGEYEQYF
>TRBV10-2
CASGEETQYF
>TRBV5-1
CASSLAFQGGKNEKLFF
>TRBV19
CASSIYGAGAQSNQPQHF
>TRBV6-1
CASGREWAVRDTQYF
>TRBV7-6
CASSDSWKNTEAFF
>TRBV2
CASRADRGGSGNTIYF
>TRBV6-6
CASSDMRDTEAFF
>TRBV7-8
CASSLGTGRTPSQPQHF
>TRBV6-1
CASSERGPNGYNEQFF
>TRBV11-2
CASSTRRGGSSYEQYF
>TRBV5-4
CASSLFLAGGSTDTQYF
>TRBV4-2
CASSQAGNSNSPLHF
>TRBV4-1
CASSQDRGRSHGYTF
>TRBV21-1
CASSKGGQRPYEQYF
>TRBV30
CAWSEGAGAYNEQFF
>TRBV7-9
CASSLSNQPQHF
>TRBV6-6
CASTPDRGRGEKLFF
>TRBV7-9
CASSPDGGTSYEQYF